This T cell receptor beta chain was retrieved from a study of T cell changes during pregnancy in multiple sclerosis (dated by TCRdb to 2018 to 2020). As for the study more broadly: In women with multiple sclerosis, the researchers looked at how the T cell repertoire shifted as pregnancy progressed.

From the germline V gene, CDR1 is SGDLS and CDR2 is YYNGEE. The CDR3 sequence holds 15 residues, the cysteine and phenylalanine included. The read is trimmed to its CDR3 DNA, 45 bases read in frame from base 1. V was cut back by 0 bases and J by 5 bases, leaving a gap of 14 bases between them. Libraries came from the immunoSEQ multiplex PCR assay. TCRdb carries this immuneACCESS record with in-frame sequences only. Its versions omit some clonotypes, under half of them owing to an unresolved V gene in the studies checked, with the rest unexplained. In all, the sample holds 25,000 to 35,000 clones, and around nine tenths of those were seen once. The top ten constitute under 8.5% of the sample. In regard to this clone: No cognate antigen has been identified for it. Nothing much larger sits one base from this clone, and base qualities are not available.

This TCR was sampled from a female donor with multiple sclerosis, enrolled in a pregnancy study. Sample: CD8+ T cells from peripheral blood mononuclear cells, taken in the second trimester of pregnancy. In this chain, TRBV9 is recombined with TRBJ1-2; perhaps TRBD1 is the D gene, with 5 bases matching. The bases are TGTGCCAGCAGCGTAGCAGGAGGGGATCTATATGGCTACACCTTC. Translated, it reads CASSVAGGDLYGYTF.